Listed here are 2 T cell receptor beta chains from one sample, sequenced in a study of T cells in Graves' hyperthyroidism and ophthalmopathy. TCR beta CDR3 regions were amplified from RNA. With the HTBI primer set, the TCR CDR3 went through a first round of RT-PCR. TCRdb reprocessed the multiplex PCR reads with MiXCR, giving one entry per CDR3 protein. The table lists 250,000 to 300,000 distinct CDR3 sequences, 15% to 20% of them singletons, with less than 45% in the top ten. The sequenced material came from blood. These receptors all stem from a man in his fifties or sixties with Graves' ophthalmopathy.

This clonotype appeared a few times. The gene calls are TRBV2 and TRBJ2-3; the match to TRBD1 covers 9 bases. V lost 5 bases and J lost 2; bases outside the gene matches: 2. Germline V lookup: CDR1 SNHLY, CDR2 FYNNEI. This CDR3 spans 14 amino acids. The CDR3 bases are TGTGCCAGCAGTCGGGACAGGGCCACAGATACGCAGTATTTT. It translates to CASSRDRATDTQYF.

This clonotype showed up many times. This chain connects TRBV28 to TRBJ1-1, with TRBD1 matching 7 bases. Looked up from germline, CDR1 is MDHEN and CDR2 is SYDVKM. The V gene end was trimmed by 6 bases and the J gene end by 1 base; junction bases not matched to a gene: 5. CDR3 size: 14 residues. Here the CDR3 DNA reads TGTGCCAGCAGCGACCGGACAGGGAACACTGAAGCTTTCTTT. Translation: CASSDRTGNTEAFF.